This is a list of T cell receptor beta chains from one sample in a study of CD8 T cells in ankylosing spondylitis. TCRdb reprocessed the 5' RACE reads via MiXCR and lists one record per CDR3 protein. This sample has fewer than 250,000 distinct CDR3 sequences, with roughly a tenth found just once. Sequences were obtained from blood, either unsorted or a sorted T cell fraction (not recorded which). All receptors derive from a male donor with ankylosing spondylitis or in good health (not recorded which). CDR3s include the opening cysteine and the closing phenylalanine or tryptophan. The order of the fields is CDR3 DNA, CDR3 protein, V gene, J gene, clone size, D gene. A D gene is named only where the DNA matches it firmly. Where a row states a size, it is once, few, many or the class of an expanded clone; other rows omit it.

DNA: TGTGCCAGTTGGTGGGGAACTGAAGCTTTCTTT
CDR3: CASWWGTEAFF
V: TRBV6-5
J: TRBJ1-1
size: many
D: NA

DNA: TGTGCCAGCAGGGCCAGGGTCCTGGACCGGCATGAGCGGGGTCGCACAGATACGCAGTATTTT
CDR3: CASRARVLDRHERGRTDTQYF
V: TRBV2
J: TRBJ2-3
size: NA
D: TRBD2

DNA: TGTGCCAGCAGCCAAGATCTGGGGACAAAGTACACTGAAGCTTTCTTT
CDR3: CASSQDLGTKYTEAFF
V: TRBV14
J: TRBJ1-1
size: few
D: NA

DNA: TGTGCCACCAGCAGAGATCCCGAACGCCCCCGGGGCGGAAAGACCCAGTACTTC
CDR3: CATSRDPERPRGGKTQYF
V: TRBV15
J: TRBJ2-5
size: NA
D: NA

DNA: TGCGCCAGCAGTTCCGAGCGGGGGGCTGAGCAGTTCTTC
CDR3: CASSSERGAEQFF
V: TRBV5-1
J: TRBJ2-1
size: many
D: TRBD2

DNA: TGTGCCAGCACCGCAGAACTAGCGGGGAAGGACAATGAGCAGTTCTTC
CDR3: CASTAELAGKDNEQFF
V: TRBV5-6
J: TRBJ2-1
size: NA
D: TRBD2

DNA: TGTGCCAGCAGCCCAACGAATAGTCTCTGGCAGTTCTTC
CDR3: CASSPTNSLWQFF
V: TRBV3-1
J: TRBJ2-1
size: many
D: NA

DNA: TGCGCCAGCAGCTTGACAGGGGAATTAGCCACAAACATTCAGTACTTC
CDR3: CASSLTGELATNIQYF
V: TRBV5-1
J: TRBJ2-4
size: NA
D: TRBD1

DNA: TGTGCCAGCAGCTATGTCGTGTCTGGGGCCAACGTCCTGACTTTC
CDR3: CASSYVVSGANVLTF
V: TRBV7-8
J: TRBJ2-6
size: many
D: NA

DNA: TGTGCCAGCACTGCGGGGACAGGAGGCTACACCTTC
CDR3: CASTAGTGGYTF
V: TRBV12-3/TRBV12-4
J: TRBJ1-2
size: NA
D: TRBD1

DNA: TGTGCCAGCAGCTTAGACCCGGGACAGGGGGCAGGAGGCACCGGGGAGCTGTTTTTT
CDR3: CASSLDPGQGAGGTGELFF
V: TRBV11-1
J: TRBJ2-2
size: NA
D: TRBD1

DNA: TGTGCCACCAGTCGGACAGACACCGGGGAGCTGTTTTTT
CDR3: CATSRTDTGELFF
V: TRBV24-1
J: TRBJ2-2
size: many
D: NA

DNA: TGTGCCAGCAGCTCACAGGGCCCGCAGTTCTTC
CDR3: CASSSQGPQFF
V: TRBV12-3/TRBV12-4
J: TRBJ2-1
size: few
D: NA

DNA: TGTGCCAGCAGCCAGCCCGGGAGGGGTCAGCCCCAACCTTTT
CDR3: CASSQPGRGQPQPF
V: TRBV28
J: TRBJ1-5
size: NA
D: NA

DNA: TGTGCCATTCTAGAGGACGGCTGGTACGAGCAGTACTTC
CDR3: CAILEDGWYEQYF
V: TRBV6-1
J: TRBJ2-7
size: many
D: NA

DNA: TGCGCCAGCGGGGATTCCGATGAGCAGTTCTTC
CDR3: CASGDSDEQFF
V: TRBV5-1
J: TRBJ2-1
size: many
D: NA

DNA: TGCAGCGTTGAATTTGCAGGGGGACTAGGCTACACCTTC
CDR3: CSVEFAGGLGYTF
V: TRBV29-1
J: TRBJ1-2
size: NA
D: TRBD1

DNA: TGTGCCAGCACCCTCGAACAACAGGGGTACAATGAGCAGTTCTTC
CDR3: CASTLEQQGYNEQFF
V: TRBV7-2
J: TRBJ2-1
size: NA
D: TRBD1

DNA: TGTGCCAGCAGTCCCGCGCTAGGGGAGACCCAGTACTTC
CDR3: CASSPALGETQYF
V: TRBV12-3/TRBV12-4
J: TRBJ2-5
size: many
D: NA

DNA: TGTGCCAGCAGCCGGGGGGTAGAGACCCAGTACTTC
CDR3: CASSRGVETQYF
V: TRBV7-2
J: TRBJ2-5
size: few
D: TRBD2

DNA: TGTGCCAGCAGTGAAGAGGGATGGACTGAAGCTTTCTTT
CDR3: CASSEEGWTEAFF
V: TRBV6-1
J: TRBJ1-1
size: once
D: NA

DNA: TGCAGCGCCCTGGCGGCGGGGTTGGACGAGCAGTACTTC
CDR3: CSALAAGLDEQYF
V: TRBV29-1
J: TRBJ2-7
size: NA
D: NA

DNA: TGTGCCAGCAGCGTAGCAAGCGGTACTAACTATGGCTACACCTTC
CDR3: CASSVASGTNYGYTF
V: TRBV9
J: TRBJ1-2
size: many
D: NA

DNA: TGTGCCAGCACCGCCTCCCAAGGCCTGGGGGGGGATTCACCCCTCCACTTT
CDR3: CASTASQGLGGDSPLHF
V: TRBV6-1
J: TRBJ1-6
size: many
D: NA

DNA: TGCAGTGCTAACTACTACGAGCAGTACTTC
CDR3: CSANYYEQYF
V: TRBV20-1
J: TRBJ2-7
size: many
D: NA

DNA: TGCAGTGCTAGAGATCGTATCGGATTTCTGGGAAATAGCAATCAGCCCCAGCATTTT
CDR3: CSARDRIGFLGNSNQPQHF
V: TRBV20-1
J: TRBJ1-5
size: many
D: NA

DNA: TGCAGTGCTAGAGATCACGACATCTCCGACACCGGGGAGCTGTTTTTT
CDR3: CSARDHDISDTGELFF
V: TRBV20-1
J: TRBJ2-2
size: many
D: NA

DNA: TGTGCCAGCAGCCCGACCAGGGCCGGGGAGCTGTTTTTT
CDR3: CASSPTRAGELFF
V: TRBV2
J: TRBJ2-2
size: many
D: NA

DNA: TGTGCCAGCAGCCCCGGACTGTACTTC
CDR3: CASSPGLYF
V: TRBV7-2
J: TRBJ2-5
size: many
D: NA

DNA: TGTGCCATCAGTGCTGGAGGGGTCCAGCCCCAGCATTTT
CDR3: CAISAGGVQPQHF
V: TRBV10-3
J: TRBJ1-5
size: many
D: NA

DNA: TGCGCCAGCAGCGAACAGGGTCAGACTGAAGCTTTCTTT
CDR3: CASSEQGQTEAFF
V: TRBV5-1
J: TRBJ1-1
size: NA
D: NA

DNA: TGTGCCAGCAGTTCCATCGCCCTCCCCCAGCCCCAGCATTTT
CDR3: CASSSIALPQPQHF
V: TRBV12-3/TRBV12-4
J: TRBJ1-5
size: many
D: NA

DNA: TGTGCCAGCAGCGTAGAAGGGGGCTCCTACAATGAGCAGTTCTTC
CDR3: CASSVEGGSYNEQFF
V: TRBV9
J: TRBJ2-1
size: many
D: NA

DNA: TGTGCCACCGGGGGGGGGACAGGGCGGAATGAGCAGTTCTTC
CDR3: CATGGGTGRNEQFF
V: TRBV2
J: TRBJ2-1
size: many
D: NA

DNA: TGTGCCAGCAGTTCCCGCTCCTACGAGCAGTACTTC
CDR3: CASSSRSYEQYF
V: TRBV6-5
J: TRBJ2-7
size: many
D: NA

DNA: TGTGCCAGCAGCGGAGGACAGGGGGATAGCTCTGGAAACACCATATATTTT
CDR3: CASSGGQGDSSGNTIYF
V: TRBV7-2
J: TRBJ1-3
size: NA
D: TRBD1

DNA: TGTGCCAGCTGGACCTACACCGGGGAGCTGTTTTTT
CDR3: CASWTYTGELFF
V: TRBV27
J: TRBJ2-2
size: NA
D: NA

DNA: TGCAGTGCTAGAAAAGGCCTACAGGGTCTCAATTCACCCCTCCACTTT
CDR3: CSARKGLQGLNSPLHF
V: TRBV20-1
J: TRBJ1-6
size: NA
D: NA

DNA: TGTGCCAGCAGTTCCACTGACTCCGGGACCTGGAGGCGGGAGACCCAGTACTTC
CDR3: CASSSTDSGTWRRETQYF
V: TRBV12-3/TRBV12-4
J: TRBJ2-5
size: many
D: NA

DNA: TGTGCCAGCAGCTTCTCTCCGGGACAGGTCCCCGGGGAGCTGTTTTTT
CDR3: CASSFSPGQVPGELFF
V: TRBV7-9
J: TRBJ2-2
size: NA
D: TRBD1

DNA: TGTGCCAGCTCACCGGGACTGAGCAACACTGAAGCTTTCTTT
CDR3: CASSPGLSNTEAFF
V: TRBV18
J: TRBJ1-1
size: NA
D: NA

DNA: TGCAGTGCTGACAAAAACAATCAGCCCCAGCATTTT
CDR3: CSADKNNQPQHF
V: TRBV20-1
J: TRBJ1-5
size: many
D: NA

DNA: TGTGCCAGCAGCCAAAGAGCAGGGATGGCAACTAATGAAAAACTGTTTTTT
CDR3: CASSQRAGMATNEKLFF
V: TRBV12-3/TRBV12-4
J: TRBJ1-4
size: many
D: NA

DNA: TGTGCCACCAGCAGAGAACTATTAGCTAACAATGAGCAGTTCTTC
CDR3: CATSRELLANNEQFF
V: TRBV15
J: TRBJ2-1
size: many
D: NA

DNA: TGCGCCAGCGGGTCCGGGACAGGCAGGACCCACGAGCAGTACTTC
CDR3: CASGSGTGRTHEQYF
V: TRBV5-1
J: TRBJ2-7
size: many
D: TRBD1

DNA: TGTGCCACCAGTGACCGACAGGGCACTGAAGCTTTCTTT
CDR3: CATSDRQGTEAFF
V: TRBV24-1
J: TRBJ1-1
size: many
D: TRBD1

DNA: TGTGCCAGCAGCTTGGCGCGCGGGACTAACACCGGGGAGCTGTTTTTT
CDR3: CASSLARGTNTGELFF
V: TRBV7-6
J: TRBJ2-2
size: many
D: NA

DNA: TGTGCCAGCAGCTTACTGGTAGGGTATCCAGCCACCGGGGAGCTGTTTTTT
CDR3: CASSLLVGYPATGELFF
V: TRBV11-2
J: TRBJ2-2
size: few
D: NA

DNA: TGTGCCAGCTCGGGCCCGGTTCGGAACAATGAGCAGTTCTTC
CDR3: CASSGPVRNNEQFF
V: TRBV18
J: TRBJ2-1
size: NA
D: NA

DNA: TGCGCCAGCCATTTCACCCCTCAGGGGCGACAGGGTTCAACTAATGAAAAACTGTTTTTT
CDR3: CASHFTPQGRQGSTNEKLFF
V: TRBV5-1
J: TRBJ1-4
size: many
D: TRBD1

DNA: TGCAGTGCTAGGGACAGCTCCTACGAGCAGTACTTC
CDR3: CSARDSSYEQYF
V: TRBV20-1
J: TRBJ2-7
size: many
D: NA

DNA: TGCAGTGCTCGTTCCGGGACTATCTTTCAGCCCCAGCATTTT
CDR3: CSARSGTIFQPQHF
V: TRBV20-1
J: TRBJ1-5
size: NA
D: NA

DNA: TGTGCCAGCAGCCCGCCGGGCAACACAGATACGCAGTATTTT
CDR3: CASSPPGNTDTQYF
V: TRBV28
J: TRBJ2-3
size: many
D: NA

DNA: TGCGCCAGCAGCTTGTCCCCTAGCGGGGGAGGACAAGAGACCCAGTACTTC
CDR3: CASSLSPSGGGQETQYF
V: TRBV5-1
J: TRBJ2-5
size: NA
D: TRBD2

DNA: TGCAGTGCTAGAAGCGGGGCAGGGCTCTCTGGAAACACCATATATTTT
CDR3: CSARSGAGLSGNTIYF
V: TRBV20-1
J: TRBJ1-3
size: many
D: NA